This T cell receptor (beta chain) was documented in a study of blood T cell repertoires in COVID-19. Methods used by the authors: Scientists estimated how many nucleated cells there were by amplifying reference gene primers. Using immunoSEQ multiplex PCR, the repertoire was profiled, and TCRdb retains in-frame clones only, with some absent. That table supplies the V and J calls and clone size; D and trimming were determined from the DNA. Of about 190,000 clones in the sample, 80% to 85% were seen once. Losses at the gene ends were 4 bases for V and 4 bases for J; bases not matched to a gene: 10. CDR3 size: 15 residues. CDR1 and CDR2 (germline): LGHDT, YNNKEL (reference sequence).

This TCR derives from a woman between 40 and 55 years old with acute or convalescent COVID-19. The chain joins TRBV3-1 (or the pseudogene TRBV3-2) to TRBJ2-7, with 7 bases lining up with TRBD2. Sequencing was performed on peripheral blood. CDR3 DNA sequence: TGTGCCAGCAGCCGCACAGGCCCCGGGGGGTACGAGCAGTACTTC. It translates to CASSRTGPGGYEQYF.